Listed below are T cell receptor beta chains from one sample, sequenced in a study of cytomegalovirus exposure and HLA in healthy donors. Assay: immunoSEQ multiplex PCR; the TCRdb copy retains only in-frame clones and omits some. The sample records under 200,000 clones, around 80% being singletons. Sequencing used PBMCs. These receptors came from a man aged 35 to 55 in good health and CMV-seropositive. The CDR3 runs from the conserved cysteine through the conserved F or W. Fields, in order: V gene, D gene, J gene, clone size, CDR3 DNA, CDR3 protein. A D gene is named only where the DNA matches it firmly. Only some rows state a clone size, as once, few, many or a class for expanded clones.

TRBV6-5	TRBD1	TRBJ2-7	NA	TGTGCCAGCAGTATCCTCTCCGGGACAGGGGGAGAGCAGTACTTC	CASSILSGTGGEQYF
TRBV14	NA	TRBJ2-2	once	TGTGCCAGCAGCCAAGGATACGGACAGGAGCTGTTTTTT	CASSQGYGQELFF
TRBV5-1	TRBD2	TRBJ2-1	NA	TGCGCCAGCAGCACTCCGGGACTACCCGTGGATGAGCAGTTCTTC	CASSTPGLPVDEQFF
TRBV30	NA	TRBJ1-1	NA	TGTGCCTGTCACAGGAGATCTGAAGCTTTCTTT	CACHRRSEAFF
TRBV7-2	NA	TRBJ2-7	NA	TGTGCCAGCAGCTTATGGAGTAGAGCCGACGAGCAGTACTTC	CASSLWSRADEQYF
TRBV6-5	NA	TRBJ1-1	NA	TGTGCCAGCAACGAGCGGAGCACTGAAGCTTTCTTT	CASNERSTEAFF
TRBV15	NA	TRBJ2-5	NA	TGTGCCACCAGCAGCCGCTTTGAAGAGGCACAGTACTTC	CATSSRFEEAQYF
TRBV6-5	NA	TRBJ1-3	once	TGTGCCAGCAGTGAGGGCGGCAGTCGGAACACCATATATTTT	CASSEGGSRNTIYF
TRBV18	NA	TRBJ2-7	NA	TGTGCCAGCTCCCGCACGCAGGGGTCCTACGAGCAGTACTTC	CASSRTQGSYEQYF
TRBV6-6	NA	TRBJ2-1	few	TGTGCCAGCGGTAGCGGAGGGGATCTTGGCAATGAGCAGTTCTTC	CASGSGGDLGNEQFF
TRBV9	TRBD2	TRBJ2-5	NA	TGTGCCAGCCGAGCGGGTAGCGGGAGGGCCGGGGAGACCCAGTACTTC	CASRAGSGRAGETQYF
TRBV19	NA	TRBJ1-2	NA	TGTGCCAGTAGTATAGTCTTCTCCGGGGGAGGCTACACCTTC	CASSIVFSGGGYTF